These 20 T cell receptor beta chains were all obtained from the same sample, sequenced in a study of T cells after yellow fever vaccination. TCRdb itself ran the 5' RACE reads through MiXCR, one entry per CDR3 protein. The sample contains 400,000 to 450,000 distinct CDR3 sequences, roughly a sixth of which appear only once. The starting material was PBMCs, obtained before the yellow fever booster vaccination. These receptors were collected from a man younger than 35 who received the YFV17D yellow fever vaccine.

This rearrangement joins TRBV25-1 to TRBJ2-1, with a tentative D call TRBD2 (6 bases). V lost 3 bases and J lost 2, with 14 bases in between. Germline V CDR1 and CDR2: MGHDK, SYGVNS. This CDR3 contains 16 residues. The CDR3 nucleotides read TGTGCCAGCAGTGAGCTCGGAGGGGAACCCTACAATGAGCAGTTCTTC. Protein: CASSELGGEPYNEQFF.

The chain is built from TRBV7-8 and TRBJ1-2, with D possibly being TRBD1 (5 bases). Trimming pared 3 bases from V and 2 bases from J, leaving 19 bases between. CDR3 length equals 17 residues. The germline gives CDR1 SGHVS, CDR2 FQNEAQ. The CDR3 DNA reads TGTGCCAGCAGCTTTTTCGACGGGGGAGAGAACAACTATGGCTACACCTTC. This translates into CASSFFDGGENNYGYTF.

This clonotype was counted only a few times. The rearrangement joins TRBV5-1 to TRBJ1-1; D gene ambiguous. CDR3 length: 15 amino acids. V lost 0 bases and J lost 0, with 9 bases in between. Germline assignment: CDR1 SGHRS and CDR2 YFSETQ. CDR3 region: CASSLAAQMNTEAFF. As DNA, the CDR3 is TGCGCCAGCAGCTTGGCCGCGCAAATGAACACTGAAGCTTTCTTT.

The CDR3 here is CASRPSSALRETQYF. The CDR3 DNA reads as TGTGCCAGCAGGCCGTCGTCGGCGTTACGGGAGACCCAGTACTTC. The chain recombines TRBV2 with TRBJ2-5; D gene unclear. The germline V gene has CDR1 SNHLY and CDR2 FYNNEI. The CDR3 consists of 15 residues. Trimming pared 6 bases from V and 5 bases from J, leaving 19 bases between.

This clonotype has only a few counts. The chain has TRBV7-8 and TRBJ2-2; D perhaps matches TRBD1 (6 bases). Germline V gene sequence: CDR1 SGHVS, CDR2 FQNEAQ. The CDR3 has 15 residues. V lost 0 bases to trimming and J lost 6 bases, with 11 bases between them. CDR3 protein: CASSLARGSPGELFF. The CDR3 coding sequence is TGTGCCAGCAGCTTAGCCAGGGGTTCACCCGGGGAGCTGTTTTTT.

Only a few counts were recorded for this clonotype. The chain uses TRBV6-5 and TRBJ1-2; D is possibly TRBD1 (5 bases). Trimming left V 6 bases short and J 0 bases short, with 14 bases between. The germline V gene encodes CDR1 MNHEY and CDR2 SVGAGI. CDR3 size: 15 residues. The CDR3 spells CASRANRRANYGYTF. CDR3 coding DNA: TGTGCCAGCAGGGCCAACAGGAGAGCTAACTATGGCTACACCTTC.

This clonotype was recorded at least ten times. CDR3 coding DNA: TGTGCCAGCAGCTTATTCCAAGAGACCCAGTACTTC. Its translation is CASSLFQETQYF. The chain is built from TRBV7-2 and TRBJ2-5; the D is unclear. Germline V gives CDR1 SGHTA, CDR2 FQGNSA. V lost 2 bases and J 1 base, leaving 2 bases between the germline ends. The CDR3 consists of 12 residues.

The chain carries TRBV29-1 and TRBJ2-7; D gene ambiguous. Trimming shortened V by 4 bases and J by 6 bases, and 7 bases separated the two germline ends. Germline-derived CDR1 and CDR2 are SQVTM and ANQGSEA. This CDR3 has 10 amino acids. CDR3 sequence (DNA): TGCAGCGTTGTAAGGGCCGAGCAGTACGTC. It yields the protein CSVVRAEQYV.

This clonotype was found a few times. CDR3 protein: CASSFRDRAREQYF. The CDR3 DNA sequence: TGTGCCAGCAGTTTCCGGGACAGGGCGCGCGAGCAGTACTTC. V gene TRBV12-3 or TRBV12-4 combines with J gene TRBJ2-7, with 9 bases fitting TRBD1. J lost 6 bases, V lost 3 bases, and 6 bases had no gene match. This CDR3 contains 14 residues.

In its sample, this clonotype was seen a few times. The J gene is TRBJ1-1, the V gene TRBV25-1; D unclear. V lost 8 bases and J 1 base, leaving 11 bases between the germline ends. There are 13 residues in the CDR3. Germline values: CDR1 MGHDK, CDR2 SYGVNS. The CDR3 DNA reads TGTGCCAGCGGCCCAGACCAGAACACTGAAGCTTTCTTT. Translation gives CASGPDQNTEAFF.

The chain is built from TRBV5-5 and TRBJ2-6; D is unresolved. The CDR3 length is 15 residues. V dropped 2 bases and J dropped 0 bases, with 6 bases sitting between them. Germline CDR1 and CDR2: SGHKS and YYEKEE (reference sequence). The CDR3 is CASSLSSSGANVLTF. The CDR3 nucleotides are TGTGCCAGCAGCTTATCCAGCTCTGGGGCCAACGTCCTGACTTTC.

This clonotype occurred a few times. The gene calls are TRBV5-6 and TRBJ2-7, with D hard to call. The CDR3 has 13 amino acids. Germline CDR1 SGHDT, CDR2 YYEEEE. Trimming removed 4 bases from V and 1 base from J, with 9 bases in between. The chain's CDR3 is CASSTMKSYEQYF. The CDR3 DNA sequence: TGTGCCAGCAGCACGATGAAGTCCTACGAGCAGTACTTC.

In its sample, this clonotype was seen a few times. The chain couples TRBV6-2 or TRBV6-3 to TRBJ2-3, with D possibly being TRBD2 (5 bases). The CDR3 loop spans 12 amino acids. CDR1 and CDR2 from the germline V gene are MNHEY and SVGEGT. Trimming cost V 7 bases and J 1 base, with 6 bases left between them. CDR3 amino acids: CASKRGTDTQYF. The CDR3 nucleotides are TGTGCCAGCAAGAGGGGCACAGATACGCAGTATTTT.

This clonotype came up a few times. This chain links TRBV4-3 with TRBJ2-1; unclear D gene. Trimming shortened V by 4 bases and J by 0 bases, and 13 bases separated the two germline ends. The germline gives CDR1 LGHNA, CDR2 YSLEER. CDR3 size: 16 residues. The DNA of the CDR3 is TGCGCCAGCAGCCGACGATTCGGCTTCTCCTACAATGAGCAGTTCTTC. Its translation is CASSRRFGFSYNEQFF.

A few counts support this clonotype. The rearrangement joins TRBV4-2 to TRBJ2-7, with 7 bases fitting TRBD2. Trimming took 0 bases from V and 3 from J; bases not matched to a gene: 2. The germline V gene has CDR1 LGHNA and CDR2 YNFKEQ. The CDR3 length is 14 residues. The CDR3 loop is CASSQDGGDYEQYF. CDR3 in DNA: TGTGCCAGCAGCCAAGATGGGGGGGACTACGAGCAGTACTTC.

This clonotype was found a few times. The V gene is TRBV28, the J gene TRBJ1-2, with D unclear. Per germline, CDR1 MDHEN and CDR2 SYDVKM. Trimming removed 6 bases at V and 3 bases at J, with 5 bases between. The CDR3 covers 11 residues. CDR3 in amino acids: CASRTYYGYTF. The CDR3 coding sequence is TGTGCCAGCAGGACATACTATGGCTACACCTTC.

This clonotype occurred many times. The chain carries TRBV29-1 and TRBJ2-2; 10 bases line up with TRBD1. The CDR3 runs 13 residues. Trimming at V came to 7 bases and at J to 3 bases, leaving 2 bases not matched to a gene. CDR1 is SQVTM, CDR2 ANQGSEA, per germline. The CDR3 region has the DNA TGCAGCGCGGACAGGGGGTACACCGGGGAGCTGTTTTTT. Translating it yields CSADRGYTGELFF.

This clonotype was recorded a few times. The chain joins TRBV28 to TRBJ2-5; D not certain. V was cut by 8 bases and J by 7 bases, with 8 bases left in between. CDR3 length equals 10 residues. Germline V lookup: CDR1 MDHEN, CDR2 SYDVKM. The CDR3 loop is CASGPGTQYF. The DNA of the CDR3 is TGTGCCAGCGGACCAGGGACCCAGTACTTC.

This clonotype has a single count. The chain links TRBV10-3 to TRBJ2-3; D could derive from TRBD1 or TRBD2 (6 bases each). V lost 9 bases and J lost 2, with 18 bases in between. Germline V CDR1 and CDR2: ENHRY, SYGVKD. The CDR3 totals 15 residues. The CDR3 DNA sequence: TGTGCCATTAGGGAACAGGGAGGCCCCACAGATACGCAGTATTTT. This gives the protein CAIREQGGPTDTQYF.

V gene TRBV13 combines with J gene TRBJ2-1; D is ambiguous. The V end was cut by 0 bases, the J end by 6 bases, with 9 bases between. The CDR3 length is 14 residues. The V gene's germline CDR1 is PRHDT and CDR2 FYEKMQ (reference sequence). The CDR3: CASSLGSVPNEQFF. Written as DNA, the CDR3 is TGTGCCAGCAGCTTAGGCAGCGTACCCAATGAGCAGTTCTTC.